This TCR beta chain was recovered during a study of blood T cell repertoires in COVID-19. The assay was immunoSEQ multiplex PCR, and TCRdb's table has in-frame clones only and misses some. The sample carries around 140,000 clones, 80% to 90% recorded once. Participants had their cohort set by participant-reported clinical history. CDR1 and CDR2 from the germline V gene are LGHDT and YNNKEL (reference sequence). The CDR3 is made up of 15 amino acids. V lost 1 base and J lost 1, with 9 bases in between. The sample was PBMCs or T cells enriched from blood (not recorded which). The receptor comes from a woman aged 45-65 years with acute COVID-19. The V and J genes are TRBV3-1 (or the pseudogene TRBV3-2) and TRBJ2-3; D is undetermined. CDR3 protein: CASSQGQVGTDTQYF. As DNA, the CDR3 is TGTGCCAGCAGCCAAGGTCAGGTTGGCACAGATACGCAGTATTTT.